The sample holds a few counts of the clone carrying this T cell receptor beta chain. What it recognizes is unknown. The CDR3 is 11 amino acids. Unexposed donor CD4+ T cells date from about 2011-2018, before the COVID-19 pandemic. The cells were cultured for approximately ten days before CD4+ T cells were isolated. Unexposed-donor CD4+ T cells were probed with SARS-CoV-2 S/N and four cold-coronavirus spikes, cells permitting. Libraries were prepared by immunoSEQ multiplex PCR; TCRdb keeps only in-frame clonotypes and omits some of them. The sample records 30,000 or so clones, about two thirds being singletons. This record comes from a study of CD4 T cells in relation to SARS-CoV-2 and coronaviruses. Overall study: The restricting HLA molecule for shared crossreactive spike epitopes was mapped.

Study results and limitations: This crossreactivity analysis covered spike protein alone, no other viral proteins.

This receptor was obtained from a human donor in good health. V is TRBV21-1 and J is TRBJ2-7. TRBV21-1 is an annotated pseudogene. The specimen was CD4+ T cells from PBMCs, cultured in vitro. The CDR3: CASWTTSWGYF. CDR3 in DNA: TGTGCCAGTTGGACCACCTCTTGGGGGTACTTC.